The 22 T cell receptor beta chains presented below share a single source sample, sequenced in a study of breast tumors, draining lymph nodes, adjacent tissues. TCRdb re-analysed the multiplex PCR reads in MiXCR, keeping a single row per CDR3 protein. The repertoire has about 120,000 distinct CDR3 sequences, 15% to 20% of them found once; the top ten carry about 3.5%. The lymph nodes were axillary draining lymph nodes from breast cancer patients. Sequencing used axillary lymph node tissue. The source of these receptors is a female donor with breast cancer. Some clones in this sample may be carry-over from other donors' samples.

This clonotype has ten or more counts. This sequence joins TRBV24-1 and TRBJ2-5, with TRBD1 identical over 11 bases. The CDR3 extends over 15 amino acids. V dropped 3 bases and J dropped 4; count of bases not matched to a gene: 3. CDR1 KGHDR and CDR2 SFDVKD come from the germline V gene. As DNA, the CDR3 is TGTGCCACCAGTGATACGGACAGGGGGCGAGAGACCCAGTACTTC. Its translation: CATSDTDRGRETQYF.

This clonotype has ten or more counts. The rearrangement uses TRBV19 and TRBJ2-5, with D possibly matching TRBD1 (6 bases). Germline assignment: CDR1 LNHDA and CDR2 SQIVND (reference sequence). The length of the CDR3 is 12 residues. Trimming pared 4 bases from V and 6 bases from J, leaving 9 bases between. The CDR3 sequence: CASSTGQQTQYF. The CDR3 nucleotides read TGTGCCAGTAGTACAGGACAGCAGACCCAGTACTTC.

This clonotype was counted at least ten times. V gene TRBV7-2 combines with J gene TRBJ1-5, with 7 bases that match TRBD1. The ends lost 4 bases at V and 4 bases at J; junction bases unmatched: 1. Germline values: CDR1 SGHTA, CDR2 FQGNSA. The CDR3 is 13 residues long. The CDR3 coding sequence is TGTGCCAGCAGCTCGGACAGGAATCAGCCCCAGCATTTT. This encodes CASSSDRNQPQHF.

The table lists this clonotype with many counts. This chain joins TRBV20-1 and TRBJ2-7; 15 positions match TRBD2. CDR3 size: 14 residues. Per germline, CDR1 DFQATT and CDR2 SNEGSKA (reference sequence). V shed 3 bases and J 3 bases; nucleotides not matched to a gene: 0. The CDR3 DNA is TGCAGTGCTAGGGGACTAGCGGGAGGCTACGAGCAGTACTTC. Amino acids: CSARGLAGGYEQYF.

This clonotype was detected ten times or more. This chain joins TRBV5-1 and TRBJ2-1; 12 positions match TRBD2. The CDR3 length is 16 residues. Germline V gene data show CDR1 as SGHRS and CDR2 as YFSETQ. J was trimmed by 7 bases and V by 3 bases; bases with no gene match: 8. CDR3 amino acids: CASSSLTSGSWNEQFF. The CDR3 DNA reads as TGCGCCAGCAGCTCCCTGACTAGCGGGAGTTGGAATGAGCAGTTCTTC.

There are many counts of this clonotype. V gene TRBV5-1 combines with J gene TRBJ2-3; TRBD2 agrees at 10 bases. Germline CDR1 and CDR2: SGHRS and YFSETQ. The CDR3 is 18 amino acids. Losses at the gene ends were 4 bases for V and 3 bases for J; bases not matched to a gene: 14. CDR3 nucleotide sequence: TGCGCCAGCAGCCCTGGCGGGACTAGCGATATTTTTACAGATACGCAGTATTTT. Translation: CASSPGGTSDIFTDTQYF. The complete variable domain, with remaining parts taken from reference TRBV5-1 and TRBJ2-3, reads KAGVTQTPRYLIKTRGQQVTLSCSPISGHRSVSWYQQTPGQGLQFLFEYFSETQRNKGNFPGRFSGRQFSNSRSEMNVSTLELGDSALYLCASSPGGTSDIFTDTQYFGPGTRLTVL.

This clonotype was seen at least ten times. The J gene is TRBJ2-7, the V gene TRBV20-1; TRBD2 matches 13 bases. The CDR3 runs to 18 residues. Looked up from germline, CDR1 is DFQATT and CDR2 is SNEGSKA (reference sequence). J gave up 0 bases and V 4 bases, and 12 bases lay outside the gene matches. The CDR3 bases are TGCAGTGCTAAACCTAACGGGACTAGCGGGGTCACCTCCTACGAGCAGTACTTC. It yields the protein CSAKPNGTSGVTSYEQYF.

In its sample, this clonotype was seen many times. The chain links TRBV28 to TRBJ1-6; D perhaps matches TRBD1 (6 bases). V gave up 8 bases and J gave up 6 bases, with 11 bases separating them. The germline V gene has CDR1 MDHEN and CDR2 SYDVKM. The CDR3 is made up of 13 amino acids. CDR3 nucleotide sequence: TGTGCCAGCCTACAGGGTACTAATTCACCCCTCCACTTT. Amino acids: CASLQGTNSPLHF.

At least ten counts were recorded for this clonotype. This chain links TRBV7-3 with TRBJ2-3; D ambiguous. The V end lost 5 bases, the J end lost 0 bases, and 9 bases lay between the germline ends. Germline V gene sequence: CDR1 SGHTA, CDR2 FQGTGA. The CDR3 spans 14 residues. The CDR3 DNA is TGTGCCAGCAGCCTATCCCCCAGCACAGATACGCAGTATTTT. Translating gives CASSLSPSTDTQYF.

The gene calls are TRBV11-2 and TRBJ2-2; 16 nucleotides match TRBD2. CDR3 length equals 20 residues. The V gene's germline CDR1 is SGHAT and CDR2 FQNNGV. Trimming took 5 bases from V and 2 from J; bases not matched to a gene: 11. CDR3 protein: CASSVWGGLAGGPNTGELFF. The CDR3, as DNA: TGTGCCAGCAGCGTATGGGGGGGACTAGCGGGGGGGCCTAACACCGGGGAGCTGTTTTTT.

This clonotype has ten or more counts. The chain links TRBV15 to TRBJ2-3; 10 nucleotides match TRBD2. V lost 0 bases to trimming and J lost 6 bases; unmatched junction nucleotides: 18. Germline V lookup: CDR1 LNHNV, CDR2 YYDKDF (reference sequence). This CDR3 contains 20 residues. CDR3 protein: CATSRDRASGRLPEADTQYF. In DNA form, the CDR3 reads TGTGCCACCAGCAGAGATCGGGCTAGCGGGAGACTCCCGGAGGCGGATACGCAGTATTTT.

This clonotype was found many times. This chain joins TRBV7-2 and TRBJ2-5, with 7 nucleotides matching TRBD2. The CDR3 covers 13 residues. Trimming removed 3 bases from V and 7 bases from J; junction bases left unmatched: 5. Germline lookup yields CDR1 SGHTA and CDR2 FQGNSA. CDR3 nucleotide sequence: TGTGCCAGCAGCTTCCACGGCGGGAGGACCCAGTACTTC. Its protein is CASSFHGGRTQYF.

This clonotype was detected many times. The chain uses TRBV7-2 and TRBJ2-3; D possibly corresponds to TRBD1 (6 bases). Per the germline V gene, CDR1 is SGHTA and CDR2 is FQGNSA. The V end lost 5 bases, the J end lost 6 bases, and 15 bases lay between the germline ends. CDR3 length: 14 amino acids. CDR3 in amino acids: CASSTGQPIDTQYF. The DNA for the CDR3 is TGTGCCAGCAGCACTGGACAGCCGATCGATACGCAGTATTTT.

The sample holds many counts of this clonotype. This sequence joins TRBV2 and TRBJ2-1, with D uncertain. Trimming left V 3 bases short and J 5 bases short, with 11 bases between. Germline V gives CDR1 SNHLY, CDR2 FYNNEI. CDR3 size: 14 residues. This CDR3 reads CASSDPGSHNEQFF. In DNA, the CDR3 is TGTGCCAGCAGTGATCCGGGTTCTCACAATGAGCAGTTCTTC.

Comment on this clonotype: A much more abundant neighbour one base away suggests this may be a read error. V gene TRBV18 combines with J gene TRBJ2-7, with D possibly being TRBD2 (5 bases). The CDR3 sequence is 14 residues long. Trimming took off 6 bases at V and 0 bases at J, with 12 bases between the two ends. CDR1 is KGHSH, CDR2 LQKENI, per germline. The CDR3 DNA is TGTGCCAGCTCCCCGAGAGGGTTCTCCTACGAGCAGTACTTC. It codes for CASSPRGFSYEQYF.

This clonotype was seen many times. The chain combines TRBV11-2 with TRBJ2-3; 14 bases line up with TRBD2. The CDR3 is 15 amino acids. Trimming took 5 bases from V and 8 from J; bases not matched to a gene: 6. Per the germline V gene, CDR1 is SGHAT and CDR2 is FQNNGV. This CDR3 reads CASSPTSGGAGTQYF. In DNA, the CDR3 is TGTGCCAGCAGCCCGACTAGCGGGGGGGCAGGTACGCAGTATTTT.

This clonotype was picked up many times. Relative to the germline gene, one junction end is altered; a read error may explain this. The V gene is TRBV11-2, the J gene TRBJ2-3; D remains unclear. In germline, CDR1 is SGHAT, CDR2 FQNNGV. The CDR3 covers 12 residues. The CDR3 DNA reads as TGTGCCAGCAGGTTAGGTGCAGATACGCAGTATTTT. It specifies CASRLGADTQYF.

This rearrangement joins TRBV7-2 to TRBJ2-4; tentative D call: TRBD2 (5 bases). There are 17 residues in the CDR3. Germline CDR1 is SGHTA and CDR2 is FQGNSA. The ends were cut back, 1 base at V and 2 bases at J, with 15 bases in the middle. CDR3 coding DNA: TGTGCCAGCAGCTTAGTTGGTGGTGGGAGTCCCAAAAACATTCAGTACTTC. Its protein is CASSLVGGGSPKNIQYF.

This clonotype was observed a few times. The CDR3 DNA is TGTGCCAGCAGCTTTTCTGGACTAGCGGGGGGGCAAGATACGCAGTATTTT. It codes for CASSFSGLAGGQDTQYF. The chain links TRBV6-5 to TRBJ2-3, with 15 bases lining up with TRBD2. There are 17 residues in the CDR3. V shed 6 bases and J 5 bases; nucleotides not matched to a gene: 9. The germline gives CDR1 MNHEY, CDR2 SVGAGI.

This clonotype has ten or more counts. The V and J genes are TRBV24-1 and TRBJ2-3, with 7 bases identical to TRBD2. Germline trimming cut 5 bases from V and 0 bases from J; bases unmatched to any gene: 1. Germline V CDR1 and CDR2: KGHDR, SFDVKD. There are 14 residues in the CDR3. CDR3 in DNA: TGTGCCACCAGTGTCGGGGGGAGCACAGATACGCAGTATTTT. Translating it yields CATSVGGSTDTQYF.

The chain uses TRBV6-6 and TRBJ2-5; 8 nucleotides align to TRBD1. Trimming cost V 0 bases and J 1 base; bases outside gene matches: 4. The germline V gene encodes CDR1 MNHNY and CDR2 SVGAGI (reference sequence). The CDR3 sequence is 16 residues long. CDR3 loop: CASSYSKGTGQETQYF. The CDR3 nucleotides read TGTGCCAGCAGTTACTCGAAGGGGACAGGCCAAGAGACCCAGTACTTC.

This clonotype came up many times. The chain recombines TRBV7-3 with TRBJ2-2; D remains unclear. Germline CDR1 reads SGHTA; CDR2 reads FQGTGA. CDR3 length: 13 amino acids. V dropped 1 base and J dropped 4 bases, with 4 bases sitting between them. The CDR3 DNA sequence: TGTGCCAGCAGCTTAAAGGTCACCGGGGAGCTGTTTTTT. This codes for CASSLKVTGELFF.